This TCR beta chain was retrieved from a study of T cells in Graves' hyperthyroidism and ophthalmopathy. Diagnosis relied on clinical symptoms, serum thyroxine and TRAb, thyroid ultrasound and orbital computed tomography. RNA transcripts gave rise to amplified TCR beta CDR3 regions. The HTBI primer set served for first-round RT-PCR of the TCR CDR3. TCRdb reanalysed the multiplex PCR reads using MiXCR and keeps one entry per CDR3 protein. The table lists around 620,000 distinct CDR3 sequences, 11% to 15% of them singletons. Germline CDR1 SGHRS, CDR2 YFSETQ. V lost 2 bases, J lost 0 bases, and 6 bases lay in between. The CDR3 consists of 14 residues. This clonotype was picked up many times.

The sample taken for sequencing was blood. The sequence was obtained from a woman younger than 30 with Graves' ophthalmopathy. V usage is TRBV5-1 and J usage is TRBJ2-1; D is undetermined. This CDR3 reads CASSFMSSYNEQFF. In DNA, the CDR3 is TGCGCCAGCAGCTTTATGAGCTCCTACAATGAGCAGTTCTTC.